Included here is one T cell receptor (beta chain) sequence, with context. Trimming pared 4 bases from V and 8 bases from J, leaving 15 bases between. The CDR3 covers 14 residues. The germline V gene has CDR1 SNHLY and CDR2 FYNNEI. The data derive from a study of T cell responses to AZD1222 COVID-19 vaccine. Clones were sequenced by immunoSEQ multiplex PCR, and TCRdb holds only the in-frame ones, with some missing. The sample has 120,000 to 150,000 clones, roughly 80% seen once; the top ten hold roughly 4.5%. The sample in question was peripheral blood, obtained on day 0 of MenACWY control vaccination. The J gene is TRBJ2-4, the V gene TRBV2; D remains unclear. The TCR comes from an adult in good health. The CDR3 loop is CASSVVRALDIQYF. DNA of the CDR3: TGTGCCAGCAGTGTCGTTAGAGCCTTAGACATTCAGTACTTC. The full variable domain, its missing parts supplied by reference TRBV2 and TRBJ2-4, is EPEVTQTPSHQVTQMGQEVILRCVPISNHLYFYWYRQILGQKVEFLVSFYNNEISEKSEIFDDQFSVERPDGSNFTLKIRSTKLEDSAMYFCASSVVRALDIQYFGAGTRLSVL.